The 5 T cell receptor beta chains below were found in one sample sequenced in a study of T cell clonality in common variable immunodeficiency. Regarding the study as a whole: Fewer deletions and N-nucleotide insertions were reportedly seen in common variable immunodeficiency TCR beta sequences.

Antigen specificity for these receptors is unknown. Repertoires were generated with immunoSEQ multiplex PCR, while TCRdb's copy carries only in-frame clones and drops some. This repertoire holds fewer than 15,000 clones, and none appear only once. The specimen was peripheral blood mononuclear cells. The source is a human donor with common variable immunodeficiency.

Sample share makes this clone medium-sized. The CDR3 extends 3 residues past the end of the read, so its final part is completed from the germline J gene. The rearrangement uses TRBV12-3 or TRBV12-4 and TRBJ1-1; D is possibly TRBD1 (6 bases). The CDR3 contains 13 residues. V dropped 7 bases and J dropped 1 base, with 10 bases sitting between them. The CDR3 bases that were read are TGTGCCAGCAATCCAGGGGCGAACACTGAA. Translated, it gives CASNPGANTE. The CDR3 in its entirety is CASNPGANTEAFF.

This clone was seen more than once but under ten times. The DNA ends 3 residues before the CDR3 does, and the rest of the CDR3 is filled in from the germline J gene. This chain connects TRBV19 to TRBJ1-2, with 9 bases fitting TRBD1. The germline CDR1 and CDR2 sequences are LNHDA and SQIVND (reference sequence). This CDR3 comprises 18 residues. The sequenced part of the CDR3 DNA is TGTGCCAGTAGTGCAAAGTTACCGACAGGGGGATTCTACAATGAG. Its protein is CASSAKLPTGGFYNE. The CDR3 in its entirety is CASSAKLPTGGFYNEYTF.

In regard to this clone: The CDR3 goes on 3 residues after the read ends, and that part is filled in from the germline J gene. The chain is built from TRBV30 and TRBJ1-2; no reliable D call. The CDR3 runs 11 residues. V was trimmed by 2 bases and J by 3 bases, leaving 4 bases between them. Per germline, CDR1 GTSNPN and CDR2 SVGIG (reference sequence). The sequenced CDR3 bases are TGTGCCTGGAGTTCTTACTATGGC. As protein: CAWSSYYG. The whole CDR3 sequence is CAWSSYYGYTF.

This clone appeared a few times. The covered CDR3 bases are TGTGCCAGCAATGACAACAGGGCCGGGGCCTACGAG. Protein sequence: CASNDNRAGAYE. The whole CDR3 region reads CASNDNRAGAYEQYF. The J gene is TRBJ2-7, the V gene TRBV6-1, with a weak D call TRBD1 (6 bases). The read comes to an end 3 residues before the CDR3 does, leaving the germline J gene to fill in the end. This CDR3 has 15 amino acids. Trimming pared 7 bases from V and 2 bases from J, leaving 18 bases between. Germline lookup yields CDR1 MNHNS and CDR2 SASEGT.

This clone was recorded a few times. Sequencing ends 3 residues short of the CDR3 end; the germline J gene provides the rest. The rearrangement links TRBV6-2 or TRBV6-3 to TRBJ2-7, with D possibly TRBD1 on 5 matching bases. The germline CDR1 and CDR2 sequences are MNHEY and SVGEGT. The V and J ends lost 6 bases and 3 bases respectively, with 15 bases between them. This CDR3 has 14 amino acids. CDR3 sequence reads: CASSLRVPLYEQYF. CDR3 DNA (partial): TGTGCCAGCAGCCTCAGGGTTCCGCTCTACGAG.